This is a list of T cell receptor beta chains from one sample in a study of blood T cell repertoires in COVID-19. Measured with immunoSEQ multiplex PCR; TCRdb has only the in-frame clones, and not every one. The table includes 180,000 or so clones, about four fifths detected once. What was sequenced was peripheral blood. These TCRs come from a man in his forties or fifties who had recovered from COVID-19. Both conserved end residues are trimmed from each CDR3.

v_gene	j_gene	CDR3aa
TRBV30	TRBJ2-3	AWSGQFDTQY
TRBV2	TRBJ2-1	ASSTGEDEQF
TRBV30	TRBJ1-2	AWSRSLNRGYT
TRBV30	TRBJ2-3	AYEPGGDTQY
TRBV18	TRBJ2-5	ASSPSREETQY
TRBV19	TRBJ1-5	ASKTFLGLDRRDQPQH
TRBV24-1	TRBJ2-4	ATSTSGIENIQY
TRBV29-1	TRBJ2-1	SVDPENYNEQF
TRBV30	TRBJ1-5	AWSGRAAFSNQPQH
TRBV7-2	TRBJ1-5	ASSPQTSLSNQPQH
TRBV7-2	TRBJ2-2	ASSLTSVEQAGELF
TRBV10-1	TRBJ1-1	ASISTGMNTEAF
TRBV6-1	TRBJ2-7	ASSVGTSGLSSYEQY
TRBV7-2	TRBJ1-2	ASSRPRQGANYGYT
TRBV24-1	TRBJ2-6	ATSAHGKSGTVTSGANVLT
TRBV30	TRBJ1-6	AWSVGGPGSPLH
TRBV19	TRBJ2-5	ASSPRDREETQY
TRBV2	TRBJ2-2	ASSANTPQTGELF
TRBV5-4	TRBJ2-2	ASSSLDRGTGELF
TRBV5-6	TRBJ1-3	ASSLGGIAHIY
TRBV18	TRBJ1-2	ASLRAGQGYGYT
TRBV30	TRBJ1-1	AWSRRVREAF
TRBV27	TRBJ2-5	ASSLTGWGQETQY
TRBV5-4	TRBJ2-6	ASPEADGANVLT
TRBV21-1	TRBJ1-1	ASSKVRALEWHTEAF
TRBV10-3	TRBJ2-5	AISEGTSLETQY
TRBV7-2	TRBJ1-2	ASSLALAAYYGYT
TRBV4-1	TRBJ2-7	ASSRSGSSYEQY